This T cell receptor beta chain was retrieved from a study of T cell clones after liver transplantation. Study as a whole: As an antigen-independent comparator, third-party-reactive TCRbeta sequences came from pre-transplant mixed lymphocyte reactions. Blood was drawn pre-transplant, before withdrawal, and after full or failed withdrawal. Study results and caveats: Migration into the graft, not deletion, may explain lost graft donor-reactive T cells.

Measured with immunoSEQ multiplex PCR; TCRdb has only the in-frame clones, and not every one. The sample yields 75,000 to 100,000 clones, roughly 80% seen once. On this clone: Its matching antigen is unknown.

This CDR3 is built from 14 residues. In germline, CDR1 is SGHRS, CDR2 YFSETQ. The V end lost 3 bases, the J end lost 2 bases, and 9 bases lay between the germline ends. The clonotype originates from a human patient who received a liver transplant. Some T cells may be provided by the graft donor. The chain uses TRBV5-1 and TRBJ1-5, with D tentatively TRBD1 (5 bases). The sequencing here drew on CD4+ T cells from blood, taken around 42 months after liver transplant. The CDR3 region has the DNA TGCGCCAGCAGCTCAGGAGGGGGCAATCAGCCCCAGCATTTT. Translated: CASSSGGGNQPQHF.